Below are 20 T cell receptor beta chains sequenced from a single sample in a study of identical twins. TCRdb passed the 5' RACE reads through MiXCR, listing each CDR3 protein once. This table holds 600,000 to 700,000 distinct CDR3 sequences, around 20% found once. The same sample was also studied in work on T cells expressing NK-cell markers.

Material for sequencing was PBMCs. These receptors all stem from a young woman in good health.

This clonotype was seen more than once but under ten times. V usage is TRBV29-1 and J usage is TRBJ2-7, with no clear D. This CDR3 has 11 residues. Trimming pared 4 bases from V and 6 bases from J, leaving 10 bases between. CDR1 SQVTM and CDR2 ANQGSEA come from the germline V gene. The CDR3 region is CSVVLVGEQYF. CDR3 in DNA: TGCAGCGTTGTACTGGTCGGCGAGCAGTACTTC.

The chain links TRBV3-1 to TRBJ2-1, with 11 bases that match TRBD2. CDR1 LGHDT and CDR2 YNNKEL come from the germline V gene (reference sequence). The CDR3 is made up of 16 amino acids. V lost 4 bases and J lost 6; bases outside the gene matches: 8. The CDR3 DNA sequence: TGTGCCAGCAGCCCTACTAGCGGGAGAGCGGCCAATGAGCAGTTCTTC. It specifies CASSPTSGRAANEQFF.

V is TRBV12-3 or TRBV12-4 and J is TRBJ1-1; D ambiguous. There are 14 residues in the CDR3. Trimming removed 8 bases at V and 6 bases at J, with 19 bases between. CDR3 loop: CASGLRGSRPEAFF. The CDR3 DNA follows: TGTGCCAGCGGGCTCCGGGGAAGCCGGCCTGAAGCTTTCTTT.

This clonotype was counted between two and nine times. This chain uses TRBV7-2 with TRBJ1-6; D perhaps matches TRBD1 (5 bases). Trimming took off 4 bases at V and 9 bases at J, with 19 bases between the two ends. The CDR3 is 16 amino acids. CDR1 is SGHTA and CDR2 is FQGNSA in the germline V gene. For the CDR3, the DNA is TGTGCCAGCAGCTCACGTAGCGGGGGGGGGAGTTCACCCCTCCACTTT. This translates into CASSSRSGGGSSPLHF.

The chain links TRBV4-1 to TRBJ2-5; the D gene is possibly TRBD1 (6 bases). Germline CDR1 is MGHRA and CDR2 is YSYEKL. V lost 2 bases to trimming and J lost 7 bases, with 14 bases between them. The CDR3 is 14 residues long. The chain's CDR3 is CASSQITGSGTQYF. CDR3 nucleotides: TGCGCCAGCAGCCAAATAACAGGGTCGGGGACCCAGTACTTC.

This chain connects TRBV7-2 to TRBJ2-1; a weak D match, TRBD2 (6 bases). CDR3 length equals 13 residues. The V and J ends lost 5 bases and 10 bases respectively, with 15 bases between them. Germline lookup yields CDR1 SGHTA and CDR2 FQGNSA. The CDR3 coding sequence is TGTGCCAGCAGCCTAGTTCGGGAGCAAGAGCAGTTCTTC. Protein product: CASSLVREQEQFF.

This clonotype was counted between two and nine times. This chain uses TRBV27 with TRBJ2-3, with D possibly matching TRBD2 (6 bases). V lost 6 bases, J lost 2 bases, and 9 bases lay in between. The V gene's germline CDR1 is MNHEY and CDR2 SMNVEV (reference sequence). The CDR3 loop spans 13 amino acids. CDR3: CASRRRDTDTQYF. DNA for the CDR3: TGTGCCAGCAGAAGGCGGGACACAGATACGCAGTATTTT.

A few counts support this clonotype. The chain recombines TRBV27 with TRBJ2-1; 13 nucleotides align to TRBD2. The V and J ends lost 5 bases and 7 bases, in that order; junction bases with no gene match: 5. The CDR3 runs to 15 residues. Germline V gene lookup returns CDR1 MNHEY and CDR2 SMNVEV (reference sequence). The CDR3 reads CASSQRTSGGNEQFF. For the CDR3, the DNA is TGTGCCAGCAGTCAAAGGACTAGCGGGGGTAATGAGCAGTTCTTC.

The chain couples TRBV5-1 to TRBJ2-1, with D tentatively TRBD2 (5 bases). Germline CDR1 reads SGHRS; CDR2 reads YFSETQ. This CDR3 has 14 amino acids. Trimming took 9 bases from V and 8 from J, leaving 21 bases between them. The CDR3 reads CATRRLPTLDEQFF. CDR3 coding DNA: TGCGCCACCCGAAGACTACCCACACTCGATGAGCAGTTCTTC.

The table lists this clonotype with many counts. This chain joins TRBV11-2 and TRBJ2-7; maybe TRBD2 (6 bases). The CDR3 consists of 16 residues. From germline, CDR1 is SGHAT and CDR2 FQNNGV. V was cut by 1 base and J by 3 bases, with 16 bases left in between. CDR3 sequence (DNA): TGTGCCAGCAGCTTAGGTAGGGCTAGCGTGATCTACGAGCAGTACTTC. It specifies CASSLGRASVIYEQYF.

This clonotype has a handful of counts. This rearrangement joins TRBV7-8 to TRBJ2-1, with 7 bases aligning to TRBD1. This CDR3 spans 15 amino acids. V lost 5 bases and J lost 7; bases outside the gene matches: 11. Germline-derived CDR1 and CDR2 are SGHVS and FQNEAQ. The CDR3 DNA reads as TGTGCCAGCAGCAAGAGTGACAGGGCGAGAAATGAGCAGTTCTTC. Encoded protein: CASSKSDRARNEQFF.

The table lists this clonotype with a few counts. CDR3 bases: TGTGCCAGCAGTTACGTGGCTAGCGGTTCCTACGAGCAGTACTTC. This encodes CASSYVASGSYEQYF. The chain is built from TRBV6-5 and TRBJ2-7, with TRBD2 matching 7 bases. Germline CDR1 and CDR2: MNHEY and SVGAGI. Unmatched junction bases numbered 5, after V lost 2 bases and J lost 1 base. CDR3 length equals 15 residues.

The chain recombines TRBV20-1 with TRBJ2-1, with no clear D. Trimming took off 6 bases at V and 8 bases at J, with 11 bases between the two ends. The CDR3 loop spans 11 amino acids. Germline values: CDR1 DFQATT, CDR2 SNEGSKA (reference sequence). The CDR3 sequence: CSARKIHEQFF. CDR3 sequence (DNA): TGCAGTGCCCGAAAAATACATGAGCAGTTCTTC.

This clonotype was detected a few times. This chain connects TRBV5-1 to TRBJ2-1; TRBD2 might be the D (5 bases). V was trimmed by 4 bases and J by 8 bases, leaving 13 bases between them. The germline gives CDR1 SGHRS, CDR2 YFSETQ. The CDR3 contains 13 residues. CDR3 coding DNA: TGCGCCAGCAGCCTAAGGACTTTCGATGAGCAGTTCTTC. As protein: CASSLRTFDEQFF.

This sequence joins TRBV7-9 and TRBJ2-7; D might be TRBD1 (5 bases). There are 13 residues in the CDR3. The V gene's germline CDR1 is SEHNR and CDR2 FQNEAQ (reference sequence). Trimming shortened V by 5 bases and J by 3 bases, and 11 bases separated the two germline ends. The CDR3 sequence is CASSSGAFYEQYF. Here the CDR3 DNA reads TGTGCCAGCAGCAGTGGGGCATTCTACGAGCAGTACTTC.

V and J are TRBV20-1 and TRBJ2-3, with 7 bases lining up with TRBD2. Trimming cost V 2 bases and J 2 bases; bases outside gene matches: 4. Germline V gives CDR1 DFQATT, CDR2 SNEGSKA (reference sequence). The CDR3 is made up of 14 amino acids. CDR3 sequence: CSARRGDATDTQYF. CDR3 nucleotide sequence: TGCAGTGCTAGACGGGGGGATGCCACAGATACGCAGTATTTT.

The chain is built from TRBV7-8 and TRBJ2-2; perhaps TRBD1 as D (5 bases). The ends were cut back, 0 bases at V and 13 bases at J, with 21 bases in the middle. The CDR3 sequence is 16 residues long. Per the germline V gene, CDR1 is SGHVS and CDR2 is FQNEAQ. In DNA form, the CDR3 reads TGTGCCAGCAGCTTAGCGTACGCATATCCTCCAGGGCGGCTGTTTTTT. It is translated as CASSLAYAYPPGRLFF.

The CDR3 here is CSGWNWNEQFF. The CDR3 nucleotides read TGCAGTGGGTGGAATTGGAATGAGCAGTTCTTC. The chain has TRBV20-1 and TRBJ2-1; the D is unclear. V dropped 7 bases and J dropped 7 bases, with 11 bases sitting between them. Germline CDR1 reads DFQATT; CDR2 reads SNEGSKA (reference sequence). CDR3 size: 11 residues.

This clonotype came up a few times. This chain joins TRBV5-1 and TRBJ1-1, with 8 nucleotides matching TRBD1. CDR1 is SGHRS and CDR2 is YFSETQ in the germline V gene. This CDR3 comprises 14 residues. Trimming cost V 5 bases and J 1 base; bases outside gene matches: 4. CDR3 DNA: TGCGCCAGCAGTCAGGGGGCATCGAACACTGAAGCTTTCTTT. Encoded protein: CASSQGASNTEAFF.

The genes are TRBV5-1 and TRBJ2-1; the match to TRBD1 covers 12 bases. V was clipped by 3 bases and J by 8 bases; unmatched bases: 6. There are 15 residues in the CDR3. The germline V gene has CDR1 SGHRS and CDR2 YFSETQ. The chain's CDR3 is CASSWRGQGADEQFF. The CDR3 DNA is TGCGCCAGCAGCTGGAGGGGACAGGGGGCGGATGAGCAGTTCTTC. Full variable domain (rest looked up from reference TRBV5-1 and TRBJ2-1): KAGVTQTPRYLIKTRGQQVTLSCSPISGHRSVSWYQQTPGQGLQFLFEYFSETQRNKGNFPGRFSGRQFSNSRSEMNVSTLELGDSALYLCASSWRGQGADEQFFGPGTRLTVL.